This TCR beta chain was sequenced during a study of T cells in Graves' hyperthyroidism and ophthalmopathy. The overall study: Peripheral blood sampling occurred at initial diagnosis, before any treatment.

A patient was excluded if there was uncontrolled infection, other autoimmune disease, pregnancy or lactation. Diagnostic decisions used clinical symptoms, serum thyroxine and TRAb, thyroid ultrasound and orbital computed tomography. V was clipped by 0 bases and J by 5 bases, with 17 bases between them. The length of the CDR3 is 16 residues. The V gene's germline CDR1 is MNHEY and CDR2 SVGAGI. TCR beta CDR3 regions were amplified from RNA. HTBI primers drove first-round RT-PCR of the TCR CDR3. TCRdb processed the multiplex PCR reads anew with MiXCR; each CDR3 protein has one entry. The table includes fewer than 750,000 distinct CDR3 sequences, approximately 15% detected once. This clonotype showed up many times.

The sequenced sample was blood. The chain joins TRBV6-5 to TRBJ2-7; tentatively, D is TRBD1 (8 bases). The sequence derives from a woman aged 45-65 years with Graves' ophthalmopathy. CDR3 amino acids: CASSYSDREGEDEQYF. DNA for the CDR3: TGTGCCAGCAGTTACTCGGACAGGGAGGGCGAAGACGAGCAGTACTTC.